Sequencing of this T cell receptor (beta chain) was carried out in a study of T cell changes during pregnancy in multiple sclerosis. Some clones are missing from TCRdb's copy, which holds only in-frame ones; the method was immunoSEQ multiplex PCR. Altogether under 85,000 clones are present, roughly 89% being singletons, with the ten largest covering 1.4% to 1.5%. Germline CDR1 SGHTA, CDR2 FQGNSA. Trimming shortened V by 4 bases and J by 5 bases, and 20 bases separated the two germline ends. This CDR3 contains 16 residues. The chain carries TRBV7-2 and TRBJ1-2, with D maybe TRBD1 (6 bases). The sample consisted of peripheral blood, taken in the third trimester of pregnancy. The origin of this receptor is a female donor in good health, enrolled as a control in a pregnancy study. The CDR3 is CASSSNQGGRGYGYTF. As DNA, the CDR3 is TGTGCCAGCAGCTCCAACCAGGGTGGCAGGGGTTATGGCTACACCTTC.